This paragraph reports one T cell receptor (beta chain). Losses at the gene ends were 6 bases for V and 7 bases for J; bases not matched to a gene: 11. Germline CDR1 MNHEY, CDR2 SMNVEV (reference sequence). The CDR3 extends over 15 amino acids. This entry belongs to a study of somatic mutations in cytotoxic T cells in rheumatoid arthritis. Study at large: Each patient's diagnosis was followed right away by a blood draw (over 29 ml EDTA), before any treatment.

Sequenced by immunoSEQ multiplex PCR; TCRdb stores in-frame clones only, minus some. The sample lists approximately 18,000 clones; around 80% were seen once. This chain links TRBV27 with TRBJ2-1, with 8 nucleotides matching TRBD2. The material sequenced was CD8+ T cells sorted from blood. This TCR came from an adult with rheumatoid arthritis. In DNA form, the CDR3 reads TGTGCCAGCAGGGGAGCGGGGGCCTGGGGAAATGAGCAGTTCTTC. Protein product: CASRGAGAWGNEQFF.